The source of this T cell receptor beta chain is a study of blood T cells in healthy people across ages. This clonotype was seen a few times. Germline V gives CDR1 SGHRS, CDR2 YFSETQ. V lost 4 bases and J lost 4, with 17 bases in between. There are 15 residues in the CDR3. For the second PCR, which ran for about 7 to 11 cycles, a sample-barcoded 5' primer and a J-beta primer mix were used. MiXCR was run by TCRdb on the 5' RACE reads, yielding one entry per CDR3 protein. This sample carries over 1,500,000 distinct CDR3 sequences, approximately 39% of them seen once, and the ten largest clones take about 23%.

Input material: blood. The receptor was isolated from a human donor in good health. The chain has TRBV5-1 and TRBJ1-2, with D perhaps matching TRBD1 (5 bases). The CDR3 loop reads CASSDLSRGVYGYTF. CDR3 in DNA: TGCGCCAGCAGCGATCTCTCTCGGGGGGTCTATGGCTACACCTTC.